Listed here are 7 T cell receptor beta chains from one sample, sequenced in a study of CD8 T cells in ankylosing spondylitis. Study-wide results and caveats: Apparently characteristic of ankylosing spondylitis blood was a TCR beta motif (about 8 highly homologous variants).

One entry per CDR3 protein, called by TCRdb with MiXCR from the 5' RACE reads. Counted here are fewer than 550,000 distinct CDR3 sequences, 5.3% occurring once; the ten biggest clones make up 3% to 4%. For these receptors, no antigen is known. The sample consisted of blood, either unsorted or a sorted T cell fraction (not recorded which). These receptors were obtained from a male donor with ankylosing spondylitis.

This clonotype was counted at least ten times. The V gene is TRBV20-1, the J gene TRBJ2-5, with a tentative D call TRBD1 (6 bases). The CDR3 consists of 12 residues. The germline CDR1 and CDR2 sequences are DFQATT and SNEGSKA (reference sequence). V was pared by 6 bases and J by 5 bases, with 13 bases between. The CDR3 loop is CSANEGVETQYF. CDR3 bases: TGCAGTGCCAATGAGGGGGTTGAGACCCAGTACTTC.

The sample holds many counts of this clonotype. The chain uses TRBV5-1 and TRBJ2-7, with TRBD1 matching over 9 bases. The CDR3 runs to 14 residues. Germline values: CDR1 SGHRS, CDR2 YFSETQ. J gave up 2 bases and V 4 bases, and 4 bases lay outside the gene matches. CDR3: CASSTGTGPYEQYF. CDR3 nucleotide sequence: TGCGCCAGCAGCACCGGGACAGGGCCCTACGAGCAGTACTTC.

The rearrangement links TRBV7-2 to TRBJ2-7, with a possible D match to TRBD2 (5 bases). Germline-derived CDR1 and CDR2 are SGHTA and FQGNSA. V lost 0 bases, J lost 9 bases, and 18 bases lay in between. The CDR3 length is 15 residues. DNA for the CDR3: TGTGCCAGCAGCTTAGCGAGGACCGTTCCACGGGGGCAGTACTTC. This gives the protein CASSLARTVPRGQYF.

This clonotype was found many times. V and J are TRBV5-1 and TRBJ2-1; unclear D gene. The CDR3 covers 16 residues. Trimming left V 4 bases short and J 4 bases short, with 18 bases between. Germline V CDR1 and CDR2: SGHRS, YFSETQ. The CDR3 coding sequence is TGCGCCAGCAGCGGTCAAGCGACTGTTCCTTACAATGAGCAGTTCTTC. Translating it yields CASSGQATVPYNEQFF.

On this clonotype itself: A read error may explain this, as a much larger clone is one base away. The CDR3 DNA reads as TGTGCCAGCAGCTCCGTGGACTCAGGGGACGTCGATCACTATGGCTACACCTTC. Its translation is CASSSVDSGDVDHYGYTF. J is TRBJ1-2 and V is TRBV11-2; D possibly corresponds to TRBD1 (6 bases). CDR1 is SGHAT and CDR2 is FQNNGV in the germline V gene. The CDR3 totals 18 residues. V lost 4 bases to trimming and J lost 3 bases, with 24 bases between them.

This clonotype appeared many times. The chain recombines TRBV15 with TRBJ2-6, with a tentative D call TRBD2 (5 bases). Per the germline V gene, CDR1 is LNHNV and CDR2 is YYDKDF (reference sequence). V was trimmed by 3 bases and J by 1 base, leaving 7 bases between them. There are 15 residues in the CDR3. The CDR3 nucleotides read TGTGCCACCAGCAGGGAGGTGTCTGGGGCCAACGTCCTGACTTTC. This encodes CATSREVSGANVLTF.

This clonotype came up many times. The chain has TRBV15 and TRBJ2-3; a possible D gene is TRBD1 (5 bases). Trimming took 8 bases from V and 0 from J, leaving 18 bases between them. CDR3 length equals 16 residues. Germline loops: CDR1 LNHNV, CDR2 YYDKDF (reference sequence). CDR3 bases: TGTGCCACCTCAGAAAGACGGACAACTAGCACAGATACGCAGTATTTT. Translation gives CATSERRTTSTDTQYF. Supplemented by reference TRBV15 and TRBJ2-3, the full variable domain reads DAMVIQNPRYQVTQFGKPVTLSCSQTLNHNVMYWYQQKSSQAPKLLFHYYDKDFNNEADTPDNFQSRRPNTSFCFLDIRSPGLGDTAMYLCATSERRTTSTDTQYFGPGTRLTVL.